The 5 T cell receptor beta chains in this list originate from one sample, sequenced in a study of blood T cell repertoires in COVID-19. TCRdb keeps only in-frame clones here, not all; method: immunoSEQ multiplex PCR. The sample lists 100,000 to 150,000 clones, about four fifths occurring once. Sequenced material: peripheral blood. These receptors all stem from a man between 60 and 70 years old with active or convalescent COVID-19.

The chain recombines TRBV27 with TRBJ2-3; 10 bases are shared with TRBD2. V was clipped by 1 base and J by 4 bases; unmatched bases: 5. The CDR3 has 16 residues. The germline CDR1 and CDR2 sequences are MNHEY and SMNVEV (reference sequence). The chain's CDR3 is CASSLLSGRGADTQYF. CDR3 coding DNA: TGTGCCAGCAGTTTATTAAGCGGGAGGGGCGCAGATACGCAGTATTTT.

Here the CDR3 reads CASSEGTSGRAIHNEQFF. CDR3 sequence (DNA): TGTGCCAGCAGTGAAGGAACTAGCGGGAGGGCAATCCACAATGAGCAGTTCTTC. This chain joins TRBV6-1 and TRBJ2-1; 13 bases align to TRBD2. Trimming took 1 base from V and 5 from J; bases not matched to a gene: 8. Germline V CDR1 and CDR2: MNHNS, SASEGT. This CDR3 spans 18 amino acids.

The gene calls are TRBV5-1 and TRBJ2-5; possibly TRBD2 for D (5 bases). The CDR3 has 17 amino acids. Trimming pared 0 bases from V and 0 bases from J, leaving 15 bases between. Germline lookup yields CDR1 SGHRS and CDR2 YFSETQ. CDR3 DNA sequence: TGCGCCAGCAGCTTGGGATCCCTGAGGGCAGACCAAGAGACCCAGTACTTC. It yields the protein CASSLGSLRADQETQYF.

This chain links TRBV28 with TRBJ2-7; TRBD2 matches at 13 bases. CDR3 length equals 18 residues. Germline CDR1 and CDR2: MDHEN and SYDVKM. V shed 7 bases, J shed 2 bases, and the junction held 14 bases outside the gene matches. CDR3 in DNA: TGTGCCAGCAAGGGTCGAACTAGCGGGAGGGCCTTGACCTACGAGCAGTACTTC. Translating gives CASKGRTSGRALTYEQYF.

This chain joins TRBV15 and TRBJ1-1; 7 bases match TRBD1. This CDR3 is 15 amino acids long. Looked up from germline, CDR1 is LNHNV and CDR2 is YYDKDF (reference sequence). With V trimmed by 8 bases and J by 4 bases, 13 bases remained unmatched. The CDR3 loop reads CATRTTGEVGTEAFF. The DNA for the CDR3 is TGTGCCACCCGTACCACAGGGGAGGTGGGCACTGAAGCTTTCTTT.